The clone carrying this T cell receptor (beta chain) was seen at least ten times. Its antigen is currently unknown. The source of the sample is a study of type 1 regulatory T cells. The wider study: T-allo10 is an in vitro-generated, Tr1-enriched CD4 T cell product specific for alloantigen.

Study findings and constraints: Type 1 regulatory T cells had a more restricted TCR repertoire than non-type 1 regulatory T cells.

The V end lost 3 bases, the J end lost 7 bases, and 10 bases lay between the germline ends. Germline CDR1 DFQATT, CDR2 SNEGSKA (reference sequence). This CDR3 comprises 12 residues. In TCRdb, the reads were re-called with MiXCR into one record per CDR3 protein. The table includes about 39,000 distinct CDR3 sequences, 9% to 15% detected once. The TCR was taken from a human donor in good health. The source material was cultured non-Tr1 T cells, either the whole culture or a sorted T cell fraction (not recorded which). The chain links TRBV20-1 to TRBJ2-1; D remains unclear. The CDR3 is CSARLLRNEQFF. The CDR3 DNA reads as TGCAGTGCTAGGCTACTACGTAATGAGCAGTTCTTC.